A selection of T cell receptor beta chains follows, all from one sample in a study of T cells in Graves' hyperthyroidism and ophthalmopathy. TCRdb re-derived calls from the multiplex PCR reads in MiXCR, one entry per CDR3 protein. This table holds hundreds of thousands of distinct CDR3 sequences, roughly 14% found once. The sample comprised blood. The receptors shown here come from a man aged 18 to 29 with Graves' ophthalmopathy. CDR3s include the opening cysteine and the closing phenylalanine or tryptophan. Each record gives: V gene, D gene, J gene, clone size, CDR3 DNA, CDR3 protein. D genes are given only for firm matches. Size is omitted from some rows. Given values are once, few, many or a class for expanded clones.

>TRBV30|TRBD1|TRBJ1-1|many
TGTGCCTGGAGTCCCGGGACAGGTGGTATTGGTGAAGCTTTCTTT
CAWSPGTGGIGEAFF
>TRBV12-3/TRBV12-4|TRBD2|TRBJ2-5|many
TGTGCCAGCTGGAGCGGGGGGGGCGAGACCCAGTACTTC
CASWSGGGETQYF
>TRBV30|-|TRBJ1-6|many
TGTGCCTGGAGTCGAGTAAGCTCACCCCTCCACTTT
CAWSRVSSPLHF
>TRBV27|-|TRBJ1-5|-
TGTGCCAGCAGTTTGTCGGTTAATCAGCCCCAGCATTTT
CASSLSVNQPQHF
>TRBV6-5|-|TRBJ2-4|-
TGTGCCAGCAGTTACCTCTATAGAAGCCAAGCCAAAAACATTCAGTACTTC
CASSYLYRSQAKNIQYF
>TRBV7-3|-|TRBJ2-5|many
TGTGCCAGCAGCTCAGGGGTGGGGGAGACCCAGTACTTC
CASSSGVGETQYF
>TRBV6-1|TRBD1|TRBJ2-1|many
TGTGCCAGCAGTGAACAGGACAGGTCCTACAATGAGCAGTTCTTC
CASSEQDRSYNEQFF
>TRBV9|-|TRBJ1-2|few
TGTGCCAGCAGGTTGGGCCGTGCAGGGGACTATGGCTACACCTTC
CASRLGRAGDYGYTF
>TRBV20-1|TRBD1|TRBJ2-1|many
TGCAGTGCTCCCCCGTGGGACAGGGGATTTACTGAGCAGTTCTTC
CSAPPWDRGFTEQFF
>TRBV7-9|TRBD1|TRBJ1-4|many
TGTGCCAGCAGCACCGGGACAGGGGATGAAAAACTGTTTTTT
CASSTGTGDEKLFF
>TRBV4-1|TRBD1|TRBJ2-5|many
TGCGCCAGCAGCCAAGATGACAGGGAGGAGACCCAGTACTTC
CASSQDDREETQYF
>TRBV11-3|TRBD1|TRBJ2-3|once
TGTGCCAGCAGCTCCAGGACAGGGGCGCGGACAGATACGCAGTATTTT
CASSSRTGARTDTQYF
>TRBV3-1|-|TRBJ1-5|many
TGTGCCAGCAGCCAAGACACAGGGATTAGCAATCAGCCCCAGCATTTT
CASSQDTGISNQPQHF
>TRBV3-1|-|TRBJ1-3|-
TGTGCCAGCACCTCAACAGGCTCTGGAAACACCATATATTTT
CASTSTGSGNTIYF
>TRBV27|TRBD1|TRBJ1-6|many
TGTGCCAGCAGTAGGGACAGGGGCGTATATAATTCACCCCTCCACTTT
CASSRDRGVYNSPLHF
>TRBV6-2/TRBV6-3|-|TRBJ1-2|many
TGTGCCAGCAGTTACTCGACGCCGGAGGGGTATGGCTACACCTTC
CASSYSTPEGYGYTF
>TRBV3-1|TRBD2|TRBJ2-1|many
TGTGCCAGCAGCCTTCGAGCTAGCGGGGGGGCCAATGAGCAGTTCTTC
CASSLRASGGANEQFF
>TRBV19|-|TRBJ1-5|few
TGTGCCAGTAACTTTGGGGCTGGTCAGCCCCAGCATTTT
CASNFGAGQPQHF
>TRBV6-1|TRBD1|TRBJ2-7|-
TGTGCCAGCAATCCCCAGGGGGCTGGCTCCTACGAGCAGTACTTC
CASNPQGAGSYEQYF
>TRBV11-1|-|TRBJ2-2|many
TGTGCCAGCAGCTTAGTACTCTACGGGGAGCTGTTTTTT
CASSLVLYGELFF
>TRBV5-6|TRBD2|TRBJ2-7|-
TGTACCAGCAGTACAATAGCGGGAGGTGGTTTCTACGAGCAGTACTTC
CTSSTIAGGGFYEQYF
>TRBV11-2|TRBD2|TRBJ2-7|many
TGTGCCAGCAGCTTTCAAAGTAGCGGGAGTTACCCCTACGAGCAGTACTTC
CASSFQSSGSYPYEQYF
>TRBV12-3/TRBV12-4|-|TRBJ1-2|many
TGTGCCAGCAGTTTCCTGGGTTTCTATGGCTACACCTTC
CASSFLGFYGYTF
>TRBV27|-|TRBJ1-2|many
TGTGCCACCCGCCCGGGAGCTAACTATGGCTACACCTTC
CATRPGANYGYTF
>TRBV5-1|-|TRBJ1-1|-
TGCGCCAGCAGCTTGGGGGCAGGGCTTGTAGTGGAAGCTTTCTTT
CASSLGAGLVVEAFF
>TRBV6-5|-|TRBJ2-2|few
TGTGCCAGCAGTTACGGGTGGGGCACCGGGGAGCTGTTTTTT
CASSYGWGTGELFF
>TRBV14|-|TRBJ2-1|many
TGTGCCAGCAGCCAAAGGTTCGATGAGCAGTTCTTC
CASSQRFDEQFF
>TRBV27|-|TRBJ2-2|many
TGTGCCAGCAGCTTAGTTAACACCGGGGAGCTGTTTTTT
CASSLVNTGELFF
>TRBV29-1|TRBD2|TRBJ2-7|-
TGCAGCTACTCTAGCGGGAACCCCTACGAGCAGTACTTC
CSYSSGNPYEQYF
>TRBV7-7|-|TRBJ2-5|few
TGTGCTAGCAGCCCCTCCGGCGGGCCGTCGGTACAGTACTTC
CASSPSGGPSVQYF
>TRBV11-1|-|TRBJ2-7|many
TGTGCCAGCAGCGCACCTCGGGTACGCTACGAGCAGTACTTC
CASSAPRVRYEQYF
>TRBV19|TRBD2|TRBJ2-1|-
TGTGCCACCTCACCCCCGGGGGCTAGCGGGAAGCTCAATGAGCAGTTCTTC
CATSPPGASGKLNEQFF
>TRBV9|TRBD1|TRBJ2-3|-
TGTGCCAGCAGCGTCCCGGGACAGGGAGGTACGCAGTATTTT
CASSVPGQGGTQYF
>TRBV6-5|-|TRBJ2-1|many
TGTGCCAGCAGTTACTCTATTGGGACTCCGTCCTACAATGAGCAGTTCTTC
CASSYSIGTPSYNEQFF
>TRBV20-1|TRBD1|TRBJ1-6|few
TGCAGTGCTAGAGCAGAGGGGGCAATCTATAATTCACCCCTCCACTTT
CSARAEGAIYNSPLHF
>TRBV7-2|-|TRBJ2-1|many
TGTGCCAGCAGCTATCCGGGCGATGAGCAGTTCTTC
CASSYPGDEQFF
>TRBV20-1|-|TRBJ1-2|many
TGCAGTGCTTCCCTCCCAGGGAACTATGGCTACACCTTC
CSASLPGNYGYTF
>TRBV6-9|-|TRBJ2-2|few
TGTGCCAGCAGTTTTCGACAGGCCGCGAACACCGGGGAGCTGTTTTTT
CASSFRQAANTGELFF